The 27 T cell receptor beta chains below come from one sample, sequenced in a study of T cells after yellow fever vaccination. TCRdb re-analysed the 5' RACE reads in MiXCR, keeping a single row per CDR3 protein. The sample shows approximately 110,000 distinct CDR3 sequences, 7.4% of them seen only once. This sample comprised CD4+ T cells sorted from PBMCs, obtained more than 8 days after the first yellow fever vaccination. The origin of the receptors is a young man who received the YFV17D yellow fever vaccine.

This clonotype showed up many times. V is TRBV6-2 or TRBV6-3 and J is TRBJ2-7, with 7 bases identical to TRBD1. The germline CDR1 and CDR2 sequences are MNHEY and SVGEGT. This CDR3 has 12 residues. J lost 6 bases, V lost 4 bases, and 3 bases had no gene match. The CDR3 spells CASSSRTGEQYF. The DNA for the CDR3 is TGTGCCAGCAGTTCCAGGACAGGCGAGCAGTACTTC.

This clonotype was counted at least ten times. Here the CDR3 DNA reads TGCGCCAGCAGCCTGCAGTTGGCAGGGTACTCACCCCTCCACTTT. Its protein product is CASSLQLAGYSPLHF. This chain joins TRBV5-1 and TRBJ1-6, with a tentative D call TRBD1 (5 bases). CDR1 is SGHRS and CDR2 is YFSETQ in the germline V gene. The V end was cut by 4 bases, the J end by 10 bases, with 18 bases between. The CDR3 totals 15 residues.

In its sample, this clonotype was seen many times. V is TRBV7-2 and J is TRBJ2-5, with 7 bases lining up with TRBD2. Losses at the gene ends were 2 bases for V and 0 bases for J; bases not matched to a gene: 6. The CDR3 totals 16 residues. The germline CDR1 and CDR2 sequences are SGHTA and FQGNSA. In nucleotides, the CDR3 is TGTGCCAGCAGCTTAACAGGTAGCGGGCACCAAGAGACCCAGTACTTC. Protein: CASSLTGSGHQETQYF.

This clonotype turned up a few times. The rearrangement uses TRBV5-1 and TRBJ2-1, with 10 nucleotides matching TRBD1. The CDR3 totals 14 residues. The trim removed 4 bases at V and 7 bases at J, leaving 5 bases unmatched. Germline CDR1 and CDR2: SGHRS and YFSETQ. The CDR3 DNA follows: TGCGCCAGCAGCCCCCGGACAGGGGGAAATGAGCAGTTCTTC. It translates to CASSPRTGGNEQFF.

This clonotype was detected a few times. The chain links TRBV7-2 to TRBJ2-1; D assignment may be TRBD1 or TRBD2 (6 bases each). Germline V gene sequence: CDR1 SGHTA, CDR2 FQGNSA. Trimming cost V 1 base and J 9 bases, with 16 bases left between them. The CDR3 is 15 amino acids. CDR3 sequence (DNA): TGTGCCAGCAGCTTAGTGGTGGGGGGCGTCGCTGAGCAGTTCTTC. Residues: CASSLVVGGVAEQFF.

This clonotype was recorded many times. The CDR3 spells CASSKPTAVGEQFF. DNA of the CDR3: TGTGCCAGCAGTAAACCGACAGCGGTTGGTGAGCAGTTCTTC. The rearrangement uses TRBV6-2 or TRBV6-3 and TRBJ2-1, with D perhaps assigned TRBD1 or TRBD2 (5 bases each). Germline values: CDR1 MNHEY, CDR2 SVGEGT. The CDR3 contains 14 residues. The V end was cut by 5 bases, the J end by 9 bases, with 17 bases between.

This clonotype was detected ten times or more. The rearrangement links TRBV5-1 to TRBJ2-3, with TRBD2 as a possible D gene (6 bases). V lost 6 bases, J lost 8 bases, and 16 bases lay in between. Germline V CDR1 and CDR2: SGHRS, YFSETQ. The CDR3 loop spans 13 amino acids. The CDR3 nucleotides are TGCGCCAGCACCGATAGGTTGGGAGGTACGCAGTATTTT. Protein product: CASTDRLGGTQYF.

This clonotype was observed many times. V gene TRBV7-2 combines with J gene TRBJ2-2; 16 nucleotides line up with TRBD2. Trimming cost V 5 bases and J 6 bases; bases outside gene matches: 6. The V gene's germline CDR1 is SGHTA and CDR2 FQGNSA. This CDR3 contains 17 residues. The CDR3, as DNA: TGTGCCAGCAGCGGGGGACTAGCGGGGGGGTCCCCCGGGGAGCTGTTTTTT. Translated, it gives CASSGGLAGGSPGELFF.

This clonotype came up many times. The V gene is TRBV6-4, the J gene TRBJ2-3; 7 nucleotides line up with TRBD2. Germline-derived CDR1 and CDR2 are MRHNA and SNTAGT. The CDR3 spans 15 residues. J lost 2 bases, V lost 7 bases, and 9 bases had no gene match. The CDR3 region is CASTEAGRYTDTQYF. CDR3 DNA sequence: TGTGCCAGCACTGAAGCGGGGAGATACACAGATACGCAGTATTTT.

This clonotype was recorded at least ten times. This chain uses TRBV4-3 with TRBJ2-2; D is tentatively TRBD1 or TRBD2 (5 bases each). V was cut by 1 base and J by 1 base, with 13 bases left in between. The CDR3 length is 17 residues. The germline V gene has CDR1 LGHNA and CDR2 YSLEER. The CDR3 here is CASSQGESDRNTGELFF. CDR3 nucleotides: TGCGCCAGCAGCCAAGGGGAGTCAGACAGGAACACCGGGGAGCTGTTTTTT.

This clonotype was seen many times. The chain has TRBV11-2 and TRBJ2-1; the D gene could be TRBD1 or TRBD2 (5 bases each). V gave up 3 bases and J gave up 8 bases, with 23 bases separating them. Germline loops: CDR1 SGHAT, CDR2 FQNNGV. The CDR3 is 17 amino acids. CDR3 amino acids: CASSFPPRGFRGYEQFF. CDR3 coding DNA: TGTGCCAGCAGCTTTCCCCCCCGGGGTTTTAGGGGCTATGAGCAGTTCTTC.

This clonotype was counted at least ten times. The V call is TRBV5-5, the J call TRBJ1-2; D perhaps matches TRBD1 (5 bases). The CDR3 runs 15 residues. Trimming took off 4 bases at V and 8 bases at J, with 21 bases between the two ends. The germline gives CDR1 SGHKS, CDR2 YYEKEE (reference sequence). The CDR3 is CASSHDAAGRRGYTF. The CDR3 DNA reads as TGTGCCAGCAGCCACGACGCGGCGGGGCGGAGAGGCTACACCTTC. The full variable domain, its missing parts supplied by reference TRBV5-5 and TRBJ1-2, is DAGVTQSPTHLIKTRGQQVTLRCSPISGHKSVSWYQQVLGQGPQFIFQYYEKEERGRGNFPDRFSARQFPNYSSELNVNALLLGDSALYLCASSHDAAGRRGYTFGSGTRLTVV.

Note on this clonotype: Relative to the germline gene, one junction end is altered; a read error may explain this. The gene calls are TRBV7-3 and TRBJ2-3; D is unclear. The CDR3 is 12 amino acids. Per germline, CDR1 SGHTA and CDR2 FQGTGA. The CDR3 region is CASILSGDTQYF. Here the CDR3 DNA reads TGTGCCAGCATCTTATCTGGAGATACGCAGTATTTT.

This clonotype was observed at least ten times. An end of the junction differs from the germline gene, which may be a read error. CDR3 in amino acids: CASSLVLGLALF. For the CDR3, the DNA is TGTGCCAGCAGCTTAGTGTTAGGACTAGCGCTCTTC. The V gene is TRBV7-8, the J gene TRBJ2-1; 9 positions match TRBD2. The germline gives CDR1 SGHVS, CDR2 FQNEAQ. This CDR3 region has 12 residues.

Comment on this clonotype: Germline and junction disagree at one end, which may indicate a read error. V and J are TRBV4-3 and TRBJ2-4; the D gene is possibly TRBD1 (6 bases). Germline assignment: CDR1 LGHNA and CDR2 YSLEER. The CDR3 runs to 16 residues. The chain's CDR3 is CASSQAGVLGKSIQYF. The DNA for the CDR3 is TGCGCCAGCAGCCAAGCAGGGGTGCTGGGCAAAAGCATTCAGTACTTC.

There are many counts of this clonotype. The chain combines TRBV7-9 with TRBJ1-5; TRBD1 might be the D (5 bases). The CDR3 is made up of 15 amino acids. V was pared by 3 bases and J by 4 bases, with 13 bases between. Germline V gene sequence: CDR1 SEHNR, CDR2 FQNEAQ (reference sequence). Here the CDR3 DNA reads TGTGCCAGCAGCTTCGATGGGGGGAGGAATCAGCCCCAGCATTTT. Its protein product is CASSFDGGRNQPQHF.

At least ten counts were recorded for this clonotype. The chain has TRBV6-5 and TRBJ1-3; D gene ambiguous. This CDR3 is built from 15 residues. Per germline, CDR1 MNHEY and CDR2 SVGAGI. Between the trimmed V and J ends, which lost 5 bases and 1 base, there was a span of 12 bases. The CDR3 is CASSTRRRSGNTIYF. The CDR3 coding sequence is TGTGCCAGCAGTACTCGGCGAAGATCTGGAAACACCATATATTTT.

This clonotype was recorded at least ten times. The V call is TRBV5-1, the J call TRBJ1-6; tentative D call: TRBD1 (6 bases). The length of the CDR3 is 18 residues. Between the trimmed V and J ends, which lost 1 base and 7 bases, there was a span of 21 bases. CDR1 and CDR2 from the germline V gene are SGHRS and YFSETQ. The CDR3 loop is CASSLSIAGGADNSPLHF. Here the CDR3 DNA reads TGCGCCAGCAGCTTGAGTATCGCTGGGGGCGCGGACAATTCACCCCTCCACTTT.

This clonotype was seen repeatedly, ten times or more. This sequence joins TRBV5-1 and TRBJ2-7; D is unclear. The CDR3 consists of 13 residues. V was cut by 4 bases and J by 3 bases, with 11 bases left in between. Germline V gene data show CDR1 as SGHRS and CDR2 as YFSETQ. CDR3 DNA: TGCGCCAGCAGCCCTAGTGAGGTCTACGAGCAGTACTTC. The encoded protein is CASSPSEVYEQYF. Based on the CDR3 plus reference TRBV5-1 and TRBJ2-7, the full variable domain is KAGVTQTPRYLIKTRGQQVTLSCSPISGHRSVSWYQQTPGQGLQFLFEYFSETQRNKGNFPGRFSGRQFSNSRSEMNVSTLELGDSALYLCASSPSEVYEQYFGPGTRLTVT.

This clonotype appeared many times. CDR3 bases: TGCGCCAGCAGCCAAGGACAGCCGATGAACACTGAAGCTTTCTTT. Its protein is CASSQGQPMNTEAFF. The chain joins TRBV5-1 to TRBJ1-1; tentatively, D is TRBD1 (6 bases). V gave up 4 bases and J gave up 0 bases, with 13 bases separating them. The CDR3 length is 15 residues. CDR1 is SGHRS, CDR2 YFSETQ, per germline.

The sample holds many counts of this clonotype. The chain joins TRBV5-1 to TRBJ2-1; D uncertain. Germline CDR1 and CDR2: SGHRS and YFSETQ. The CDR3 has 15 amino acids. Between the trimmed V and J ends, which lost 4 bases and 9 bases, there was a span of 20 bases. CDR3 amino acids: CASSPAESTIGEQFF. The CDR3 coding sequence is TGCGCCAGCAGCCCCGCCGAGAGTACTATCGGTGAGCAGTTCTTC.

With respect to this clonotype: With a much larger clone just one base away, this may be a read error. The genes are TRBV7-9 and TRBJ2-5, with D possibly called TRBD1 or TRBD2 (5 bases each). This CDR3 comprises 13 residues. Germline CDR1 reads SEHNR; CDR2 reads FQNEAQ (reference sequence). The chain's CDR3 is CVTLGGTQETQYF. In nucleotides, the CDR3 is TGTGTCACCCTGGGTGGGACGCAAGAGACCCAGTACTTC.

Many counts were recorded for this clonotype. The J gene is TRBJ1-6, the V gene TRBV7-9, with no clear D. CDR3 size: 13 residues. V was pared by 3 bases and J by 7 bases, with 7 bases between. Looked up from germline, CDR1 is SEHNR and CDR2 is FQNEAQ (reference sequence). The CDR3 region has the DNA TGTGCCAGCAGCTTCGGCGGGAATTCACCCCTCCACTTT. The encoded protein is CASSFGGNSPLHF.

This clonotype came up many times. This chain links TRBV5-1 with TRBJ2-5; TRBD1 aligns across 7 bases. The CDR3 loop spans 14 amino acids. The trim removed 1 base at V and 5 bases at J, leaving 5 bases unmatched. Germline V gene data show CDR1 as SGHRS and CDR2 as YFSETQ. CDR3 DNA: TGCGCCAGCAGCTTGTTGAGGGGGCTGGAGACCCAGTACTTC. Translating it yields CASSLLRGLETQYF.

This clonotype was recorded many times. V gene TRBV20-1 combines with J gene TRBJ2-3, with 8 bases identical to TRBD2. The germline V gene encodes CDR1 DFQATT and CDR2 SNEGSKA (reference sequence). The CDR3 covers 17 residues. Trimming cost V 3 bases and J 2 bases; bases outside gene matches: 13. CDR3 amino acids: CSARALLSGDLTDTQYF. In nucleotides, the CDR3 is TGCAGTGCTAGGGCCCTCCTTAGCGGGGACCTCACAGATACGCAGTATTTT.

This clonotype was observed at least ten times. This chain connects TRBV11-2 to TRBJ2-1; D gene unclear. Germline CDR1 SGHAT, CDR2 FQNNGV. V was trimmed by 5 bases and J by 9 bases, leaving 26 bases between them. The CDR3 contains 17 residues. DNA for the CDR3: TGTGCCAGCAGCCCGCGGTTGGTTACATTGTCAATTGGTGAGCAGTTCTTC. Protein: CASSPRLVTLSIGEQFF. Together with reference TRBV11-2 and TRBJ2-1, the CDR3 gives the full variable domain: EAGVAQSPRYKIIEKRQSVAFWCNPISGHATLYWYQQILGQGPKLLIQFQNNGVVDDSQLPKDRFSAERLKGVDSTLKIQPAKLEDSAVYLCASSPRLVTLSIGEQFFGPGTRLTVL.

This clonotype was seen ten or more times. This rearrangement joins TRBV6-1 to TRBJ1-4; no clear D. CDR1 and CDR2 (germline): MNHNS, SASEGT. The CDR3 spans 14 residues. V lost 7 bases, J lost 4 bases, and 13 bases lay in between. CDR3 in DNA: TGTGCCAGCACTGCTGGCCTACGTAATGAAAAACTGTTTTTT. Translation: CASTAGLRNEKLFF.